This entry describes one T cell receptor (beta chain). This sample is drawn from a study of blood T cell repertoires in COVID-19. The data were produced by immunoSEQ multiplex PCR, yet TCRdb's version contains in-frame clones alone and is incomplete. The sample has around 190,000 clones, almost 90% seen once. Germline V gives CDR1 MNHNS, CDR2 SASEGT. Trimming pared 2 bases from V and 7 bases from J, leaving 8 bases between. CDR3 length equals 12 residues. Material: peripheral blood. The TCR originated in a man aged 18 to 29 with active or convalescent COVID-19. V gene TRBV6-1 combines with J gene TRBJ1-2, with D unresolved. The DNA of the CDR3 is TGTGCCAGCAGTGAAATTCGCGGTGGCTACACCTTC. Translated, it gives CASSEIRGGYTF.